One T cell receptor (beta chain) is described in this entry. Its matching antigen is unknown. Extracted from the samples, RNA was reverse transcribed into cDNA to serve as the sequencing template. Sequenced by immunoSEQ multiplex PCR; TCRdb stores in-frame clones only, minus some. The sample has 5,000 or so clones, 71% seen once; the top ten hold 12%. This sample's treatment: oral pan-JAK inhibitor, 5-10 mg twice daily. Lesional scalp punch biopsies and peripheral blood came from alopecia areata patients. Germline assignment: CDR1 MNHEY and CDR2 SVGAGI. V was clipped by 0 bases and J by 0 bases, with 5 bases between them. The CDR3 sequence is 15 residues long. This specimen comes from a study of CD8+ T cells in alopecia areata. Across the study: Tofacitinib ran for 6 to 18 months before 6 months off drug. For treated patients, severity scores reflected the percentage of scalp area affected.

Study-wide results and limits: Tofacitinib significantly decreased scalp clonality and expanded CD8+ clones among top 100. During tofacitinib treatment, many expanded lesional clones remained in scalp and blood.

This TCR was recovered from a human donor with alopecia areata. This specimen consisted of skin, obtained at week 24, from a patient treated with tofacitinib. V is TRBV6-5 and J is TRBJ1-4; D remains unclear. This chain's CDR3 is CASSYSGPTNEKLFF. The CDR3, as DNA: TGTGCCAGCAGTTACTCAGGGCCAACTAATGAAAAACTGTTTTTT.